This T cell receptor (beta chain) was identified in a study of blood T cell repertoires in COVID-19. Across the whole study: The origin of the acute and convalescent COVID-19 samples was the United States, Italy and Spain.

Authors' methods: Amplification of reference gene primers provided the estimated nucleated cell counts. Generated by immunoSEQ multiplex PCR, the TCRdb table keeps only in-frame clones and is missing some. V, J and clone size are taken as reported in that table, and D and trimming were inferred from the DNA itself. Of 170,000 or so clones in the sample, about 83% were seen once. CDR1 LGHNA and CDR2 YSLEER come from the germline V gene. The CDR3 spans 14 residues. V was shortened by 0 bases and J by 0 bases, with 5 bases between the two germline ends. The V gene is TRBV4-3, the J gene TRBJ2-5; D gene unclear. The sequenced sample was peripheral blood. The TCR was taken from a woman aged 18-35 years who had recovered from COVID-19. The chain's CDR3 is CASSQDSYQETQYF. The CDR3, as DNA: TGCGCCAGCAGCCAAGATTCGTACCAAGAGACCCAGTACTTC.